This T cell receptor (beta chain) stems from a study of identical twins. The study's findings and limits: In beta out-of-frame sequences, the excess sharing between twins was weaker.

The CDR3 extends over 13 amino acids. The germline V and J ends were trimmed by 6 bases and 4 bases, with 12 bases remaining between them. As for this clonotype: The antigen is not known.

Unique molecular identifiers were present on the cDNA, and a universal primer site came from template switching. TCRdb re-analysed the 5' RACE reads in MiXCR, keeping a single row per CDR3 protein. The table lists 700,000 or so distinct CDR3 sequences, approximately 22% of them singletons. A further study also used this sample, focusing on T cells expressing NK-cell markers. That study reports: The contribution of dominant NKG2C+ clonotypes to CD8+ T cells in several donors was roughly 1.0-7.5%.

The sample comprised PBMCs. The rearrangement uses TRBV12-3 or TRBV12-4 and TRBJ2-5, with D uncertain. This TCR was sampled from a woman aged 18-30 years in good health. CDR3 sequence: CASSPRAGETQYF. In DNA form, the CDR3 reads TGTGCCAGCAGCCCTCGGGCTGGAGAGACCCAGTACTTC.